The 14 T cell receptor beta chains given below trace back to one sample, sequenced in a study of blood T cell repertoires in COVID-19. Clones were read by immunoSEQ multiplex PCR, and TCRdb kept only the in-frame ones, dropping some. The sample includes approximately 290,000 clones, approximately 85% of them seen just once. Sequenced: peripheral blood. The receptors shown here come from a human donor with COVID-19, enrolled during active disease. The donor label of this sample is uncertain.

This clone came up once. The V and J genes are TRBV29-1 and TRBJ1-2; the D gene is possibly TRBD1 (6 bases). V gave up 2 bases and J gave up 3 bases, with 7 bases separating them. Per germline, CDR1 SQVTM and CDR2 ANQGSEA. The CDR3 sequence is 12 residues long. The CDR3 region is CSVESGDYGYTF. CDR3 DNA: TGCAGCGTTGAATCAGGGGACTATGGCTACACCTTC. Using reference TRBV29-1 and TRBJ1-2 for the parts outside the CDR3, the full variable domain is SAVISQKPSRDICQRGTSLTIQCQVDSQVTMMFWYRQQPGQSLTLIATANQGSEATYESGFVIDKFPISRPNLTFSTLTVSNMSPEDSSIYLCSVESGDYGYTFGSGTRLTVV.

This chain joins TRBV2 and TRBJ1-5; D is undetermined. Germline lookup yields CDR1 SNHLY and CDR2 FYNNEI. The ends were cut back, 5 bases at V and 4 bases at J, with 12 bases in the middle. The CDR3 has 14 residues. CDR3 sequence reads: CASSRARSNQPQHF. The CDR3 coding sequence is TGTGCCAGCAGTAGAGCCAGGTCGAATCAGCCCCAGCATTTT. The full variable domain, rest sourced from reference TRBV2 and TRBJ1-5, is EPEVTQTPSHQVTQMGQEVILRCVPISNHLYFYWYRQILGQKVEFLVSFYNNEISEKSEIFDDQFSVERPDGSNFTLKIRSTKLEDSAMYFCASSRARSNQPQHFGDGTRLSIL.

The J gene is TRBJ2-1, the V gene TRBV7-8, with 7 positions matching TRBD2. The CDR3 contains 14 residues. From germline, CDR1 is SGHVS and CDR2 FQNEAQ. Unmatched junction bases numbered 4, after V lost 0 bases and J lost 8 bases. CDR3 nucleotide sequence: TGTGCCAGCAGCTTAGCGGGAGGGATCGATGAGCAGTTCTTC. As protein: CASSLAGGIDEQFF.

The chain carries TRBV5-4 and TRBJ2-7; 7 nucleotides line up with TRBD2. This CDR3 is built from 15 residues. Germline CDR1 reads SGHNT; CDR2 reads YYREEE (reference sequence). Trimming at V came to 0 bases and at J to 6 bases, leaving 9 bases not matched to a gene. This CDR3 reads CASSLGREVGGEQYF. In DNA form, the CDR3 reads TGTGCCAGCAGCTTGGGACGGGAGGTTGGAGGCGAGCAGTACTTC.

This rearrangement joins TRBV7-9 to TRBJ2-1; D might be TRBD1 (6 bases). This CDR3 spans 14 amino acids. Trimming stripped 3 bases from V and 6 bases from J, with 12 bases between. The germline gives CDR1 SEHNR, CDR2 FQNEAQ (reference sequence). The CDR3 DNA reads TGTGCCAGCAGCTTGGAGGACAGACCCAATGAGCAGTTCTTC. It translates to CASSLEDRPNEQFF.

The V gene is TRBV9, the J gene TRBJ1-1; D is perhaps TRBD1 (5 bases). This CDR3 region has 17 residues. Trimming left V 1 base short and J 1 base short, with 17 bases between. Germline V CDR1 and CDR2: SGDLS, YYNGEE. The chain's CDR3 is CASSVSPRTTGNTEAFF. The CDR3 coding sequence is TGTGCCAGCAGCGTATCCCCCAGAACAACAGGGAACACTGAAGCTTTCTTT.

DNA for the CDR3: TGTGCCATCAGGTCCGGGCAAGAGACCCAGTACTTC. This encodes CAIRSGQETQYF. The chain recombines TRBV10-3 with TRBJ2-5; D call uncertain. Germline CDR1 is ENHRY and CDR2 is SYGVKD. This CDR3 spans 12 amino acids. The V end lost 6 bases, the J end lost 2 bases, and 7 bases lay between the germline ends.

V and J are TRBV5-1 and TRBJ2-1; 11 positions agree with TRBD2. Unmatched junction bases numbered 10, after V lost 4 bases and J lost 4 bases. This CDR3 spans 17 amino acids. The V gene's germline CDR1 is SGHRS and CDR2 YFSETQ. The CDR3 DNA is TGCGCCAGCAGCCTCGAGCCCGGGACTAGCGGATACAATGAGCAGTTCTTC. It encodes CASSLEPGTSGYNEQFF.

The chain links TRBV19 to TRBJ1-5; 7 bases align to TRBD1. V lost 6 bases and J lost 2; bases outside the gene matches: 4. CDR1 is LNHDA, CDR2 SQIVND, per germline (reference sequence). The CDR3 is 14 residues long. The CDR3 loop reads CASRQTGGNQPQHF. The CDR3 DNA reads TGTGCCAGTAGGCAAACAGGGGGCAATCAGCCCCAGCATTTT. The entire variable domain, with the rest obtained from reference TRBV19 and TRBJ1-5, is as follows: DGGITQSPKYLFRKEGQNVTLSCEQNLNHDAMYWYRQDPGQGLRLIYYSQIVNDFQKGDIAEGYSVSREKKESFPLTVTSAQKNPTAFYLCASRQTGGNQPQHFGDGTRLSIL.

The chain joins TRBV7-9 to TRBJ1-6; no clear D. Looked up from germline, CDR1 is SEHNR and CDR2 is FQNEAQ (reference sequence). Trimming left V 2 bases short and J 2 bases short, with 7 bases between. The CDR3 extends over 15 amino acids. CDR3 nucleotides: TGTGCCAGCAGCTTAACGAGCGCCTATAATTCACCCCTCCACTTT. Amino acids: CASSLTSAYNSPLHF.

The chain combines TRBV19 with TRBJ1-1; TRBD1 might be the D (5 bases). The germline CDR1 and CDR2 sequences are LNHDA and SQIVND (reference sequence). Trimming removed 6 bases at V and 0 bases at J, with 14 bases between. The CDR3 is 15 residues long. In nucleotides, the CDR3 is TGTGCCAGTAGCCCGCAGGGAACCATGAACACTGAAGCTTTCTTT. Its translation is CASSPQGTMNTEAFF.

This clone has a single count. The rearrangement uses TRBV2 and TRBJ1-1, with D maybe TRBD1 (6 bases). Looked up from germline, CDR1 is SNHLY and CDR2 is FYNNEI. This CDR3 region has 14 residues. V was cut by 7 bases and J by 11 bases, with 23 bases left in between. CDR3 protein: CASKVMGAQGEAFF. The CDR3 region has the DNA TGTGCCAGCAAAGTGATGGGGGCGCAAGGTGAGGCTTTCTTT.

The rearrangement uses TRBV6-5 and TRBJ1-3; tentatively, D is TRBD1 (6 bases). V was shortened by 8 bases and J by 4 bases, with 12 bases between the two germline ends. The CDR3 consists of 13 residues. Germline lookup yields CDR1 MNHEY and CDR2 SVGAGI. The CDR3 DNA reads TGTGCCAGCTCAGGGGTATACGGAAACACCATATATTTT. This codes for CASSGVYGNTIYF.

V is TRBV29-1 and J is TRBJ1-1; D may be TRBD1 (6 bases). Germline V gene sequence: CDR1 SQVTM, CDR2 ANQGSEA. The V end was cut by 7 bases, the J end by 4 bases, with 16 bases between. The CDR3 totals 13 residues. This chain's CDR3 is CSGTRGVGTEAFF. CDR3 DNA sequence: TGCAGCGGGACCAGGGGAGTTGGCACTGAAGCTTTCTTT.